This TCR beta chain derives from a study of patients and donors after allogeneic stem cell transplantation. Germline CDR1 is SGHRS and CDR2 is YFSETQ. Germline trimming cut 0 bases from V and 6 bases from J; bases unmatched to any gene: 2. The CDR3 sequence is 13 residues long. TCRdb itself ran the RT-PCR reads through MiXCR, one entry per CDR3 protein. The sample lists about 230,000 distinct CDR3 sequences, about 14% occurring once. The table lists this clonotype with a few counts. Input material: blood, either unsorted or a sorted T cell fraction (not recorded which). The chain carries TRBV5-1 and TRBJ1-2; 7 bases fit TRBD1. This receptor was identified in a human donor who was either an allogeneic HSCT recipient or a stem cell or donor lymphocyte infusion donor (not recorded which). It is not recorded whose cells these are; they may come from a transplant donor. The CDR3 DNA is TGCGCCAGCAGCTTGGGACAGGGCAATGGCTACACCTTC. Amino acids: CASSLGQGNGYTF.